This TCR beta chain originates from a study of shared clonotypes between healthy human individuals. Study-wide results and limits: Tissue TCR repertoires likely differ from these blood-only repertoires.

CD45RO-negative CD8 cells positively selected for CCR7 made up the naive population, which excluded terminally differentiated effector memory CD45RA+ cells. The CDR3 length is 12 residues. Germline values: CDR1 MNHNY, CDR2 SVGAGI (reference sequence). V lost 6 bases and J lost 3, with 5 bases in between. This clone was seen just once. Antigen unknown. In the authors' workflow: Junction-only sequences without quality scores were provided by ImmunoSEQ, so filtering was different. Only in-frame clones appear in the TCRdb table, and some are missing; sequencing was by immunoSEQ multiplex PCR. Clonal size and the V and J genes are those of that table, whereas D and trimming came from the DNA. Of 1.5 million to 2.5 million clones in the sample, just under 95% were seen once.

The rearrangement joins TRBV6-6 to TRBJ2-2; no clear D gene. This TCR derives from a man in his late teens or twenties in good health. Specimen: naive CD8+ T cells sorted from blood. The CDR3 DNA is TGTGCCAGCAGACATGACACCGGGGAGCTGTTTTTT. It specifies CASRHDTGELFF.